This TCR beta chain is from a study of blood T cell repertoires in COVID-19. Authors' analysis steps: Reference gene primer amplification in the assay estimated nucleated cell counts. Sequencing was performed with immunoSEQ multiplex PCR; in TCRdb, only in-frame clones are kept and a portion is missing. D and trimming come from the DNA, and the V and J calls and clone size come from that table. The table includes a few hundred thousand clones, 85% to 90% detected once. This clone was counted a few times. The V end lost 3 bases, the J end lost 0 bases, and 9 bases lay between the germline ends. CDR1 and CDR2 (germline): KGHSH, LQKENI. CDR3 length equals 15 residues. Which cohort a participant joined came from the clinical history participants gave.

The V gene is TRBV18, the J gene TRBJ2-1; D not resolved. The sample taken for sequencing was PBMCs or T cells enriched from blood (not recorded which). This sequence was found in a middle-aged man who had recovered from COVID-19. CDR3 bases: TGTGCCAGCTCACCCACTAAGGTCTCCTACAATGAGCAGTTCTTC. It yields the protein CASSPTKVSYNEQFF.